This entry features one TCR beta chain sequence. The antigen remains unidentified. The method was immunoSEQ multiplex PCR; TCRdb's version includes in-frame clones alone and lacks a portion of them. The data hold 95,000 to 150,000 clones, with approximately 90% observed a single time. These data come from a study of T cell responses to AZD1222 COVID-19 vaccine. Notes on the study in general: Spike was spanned by vaccine-associated CD4 TCRs, which were dominant at 160-218 and 743-854.

Trimming removed 6 bases from V and 2 bases from J, with 14 bases in between. The CDR3 is 15 amino acids. Per the germline V gene, CDR1 is KGHSH and CDR2 is LQKENI. This clonotype was obtained from an adult in good health. The sample in question was peripheral blood, obtained on day 0 of MenACWY control vaccination. The chain combines TRBV18 with TRBJ1-3; possibly TRBD1 for D (6 bases). The CDR3 sequence is CASSRAGATGNTIYF. The DNA for the CDR3 is TGTGCCAGCTCCCGGGCGGGGGCAACTGGAAACACCATATATTTT.